Listed below are T cell receptor beta chains from one sample, sequenced in a study of T cell responses to AZD1222 COVID-19 vaccine. Method: immunoSEQ multiplex PCR; TCRdb's copy keeps in-frame clones and lacks some. Of tens of thousands of clones detected, roughly 87% appear once; the ten largest clones hold 24%. Sequenced material: peripheral blood, taken on day 0 of AZD1222 vaccination. The receptors were gathered from an adult in good health. The CDR3 runs from the conserved cysteine through the conserved F or W. D genes are given only for firm matches. The size of a clone is reported for some rows only, either as once, few or many, or as a class for expanded clones.

V	J	D	size	CDR3	DNA
TRBV2	TRBJ1-3	.	.	CASTMESGNTIYF	TGTGCCAGCACGATGGAGTCTGGAAACACCATATATTTT
TRBV28	TRBJ1-5	TRBD1	.	CASSLPVYRGRGQPQHF	TGTGCCAGCAGTTTACCCGTATACAGGGGGCGCGGTCAGCCCCAGCATTTT
TRBV18	TRBJ2-7	.	.	CASSPEAYEQYF	TGTGCCAGCTCACCCGAGGCCTACGAGCAGTACTTC
TRBV27	TRBJ2-7	.	.	CASSSSAGEQYF	TGTGCCAGCAGTTCCTCAGCGGGTGAACAGTACTTC
TRBV3-1/TRBV3-2	TRBJ2-6	TRBD1	.	CASSRRAGTGASGANVLTF	TGTGCCAGCAGCCGCCGGGCCGGGACAGGGGCGTCGGGGGCCAACGTCCTGACTTTC
TRBV2	TRBJ1-2	TRBD1	.	CASRVSDRVLDYGYTF	TGTGCCAGCAGGGTCTCGGACAGGGTGTTGGACTATGGCTACACCTTC
TRBV30	TRBJ2-7	.	.	CAWNEGRRTYEQYF	TGTGCCTGGAACGAGGGCAGGCGGACCTACGAGCAGTACTTC
TRBV4-1	TRBJ2-3	.	.	CASSQEEQGYTQYF	TGCGCCAGCAGCCAAGAGGAACAGGGCTATACGCAGTATTTT
TRBV3-1/TRBV3-2	TRBJ1-5	.	.	CASSQTQGSPQHF	TGTGCCAGCAGCCAGACCCAGGGTTCGCCCCAGCATTTT
TRBV28	TRBJ1-5	TRBD1	once	CASSLTGGGSPQHF	TGTGCCAGCAGTTTGACAGGGGGCGGTTCGCCCCAGCATTTT
TRBV5-1	TRBJ1-6	.	once	CASSWDTESNSPLHF	TGCGCCAGCAGCTGGGACACGGAATCTAATTCACCCCTCCACTTT
TRBV10-3	TRBJ1-2	.	.	CAISESVPSYGYTF	TGTGCCATCAGTGAGTCGGTCCCGAGCTATGGCTACACCTTC
TRBV28	TRBJ1-2	TRBD1	.	CASSPGGPYYGYTF	TGTGCCAGCAGCCCAGGGGGGCCATACTATGGCTACACCTTC
TRBV12-5	TRBJ1-1	.	few	CASGLVRSENTEAFF	TGTGCTAGTGGTTTGGTACGGTCAGAGAACACTGAAGCTTTCTTT
TRBV24-1	TRBJ2-1	TRBD1	.	CATSDTTGAGVDEQFF	TGTGCCACCAGTGACACGACAGGGGCGGGTGTAGATGAGCAGTTCTTC
TRBV7-8	TRBJ2-1	.	.	CASSLAGFGYNEQFF	TGTGCCAGCAGCTTAGCCGGTTTCGGGTACAATGAGCAGTTCTTC
TRBV27	TRBJ1-1	.	many	CATRGTYNTEAFF	TGTGCCACCAGAGGGACATACAACACTGAAGCTTTCTTT
TRBV2	TRBJ1-1	.	.	CASSETGRTEAFF	TGTGCCAGCAGTGAAACGGGCCGCACTGAAGCTTTCTTT
TRBV6-5	TRBJ2-7	.	.	CASSPGGRSYEQYF	TGTGCCAGCAGTCCCGGGGGTCGAAGCTACGAGCAGTACTTC
TRBV4-1	TRBJ2-3	TRBD1	.	CASSQDRDRGLTDTQYF	TGCGCCAGCAGCCAAGATCGCGACAGGGGGCTCACAGATACGCAGTATTTT
TRBV4-1	TRBJ1-3	.	.	CASSQAFFSGNTIYF	TGCGCCAGCAGCCAAGCTTTCTTCTCTGGAAACACCATATATTTT
TRBV18	TRBJ2-7	.	.	CASSPAHYEQYF	TGTGCCAGCTCACCTGCGCACTACGAGCAGTACTTC
TRBV4-1	TRBJ1-6	TRBD1	.	CASSQAPPTGDNSPLHF	TGCGCCAGCAGCCAAGCTCCTCCTACAGGGGATAATTCACCCCTCCACTTT
TRBV23-1	TRBJ1-1	.	.	CASGLYVRGAFF	TGCGCCAGCGGTTTGTATGTTCGAGGAGCTTTCTTT
TRBV9	TRBJ1-3	.	.	CASSVVGGQLAGNTIYF	TGTGCCAGCAGCGTAGTTGGGGGGCAATTAGCTGGAAACACCATATATTTT
TRBV18	TRBJ2-2	.	once	CASSPDSTGELFF	TGTGCCAGCTCACCAGACTCTACCGGGGAGCTGTTTTTT
TRBV6-1	TRBJ2-7	TRBD1	once	CASSVGTGGFSYEQYF	TGTGCCAGCAGTGTGGGGACAGGAGGATTCTCGTACGAGCAGTACTTC
TRBV6-1	TRBJ1-5	.	.	CASRPRGNQPQHF	TGTGCCAGCAGACCGAGGGGCAATCAGCCCCAGCATTTT